This TCR beta chain was obtained from a study of shared clonotypes between healthy human individuals. The table came from immunoSEQ multiplex PCR; TCRdb's copy has only in-frame clones and leaves some out. The sample includes around 580,000 clones, roughly 98% of them seen just once. Positively selected for CCR7, the CD45RO-negative cells used as naive CD8 cells excluded terminally differentiated effector memory CD45RA+ cells. The CDR3 is 16 residues long. CDR1 and CDR2 (germline): ENHRY, SYGVKD. V dropped 6 bases and J dropped 5 bases, with 23 bases sitting between them. This clone was found once. The sequencing sample was made of naive CD8+ T cells sorted from blood. The rearrangement joins TRBV10-3 to TRBJ2-7, with D unclear. This clonotype was obtained from a man aged 30-40 years in good health. The CDR3 sequence: CAISLATGGERDEQYF. CDR3 nucleotide sequence: TGTGCCATCAGCTTGGCCACGGGCGGAGAAAGGGACGAGCAGTACTTC.